The clone carrying this T cell receptor beta chain was detected ten times or more. Antigen unknown. The sample is drawn from a study of T cells in Graves' hyperthyroidism and ophthalmopathy. Study outcomes and limitations: Ophthalmopathy and stable hyperthyroidism were told apart by a 13 V-J model.

The TCR beta CDR3 regions underwent amplification using RNA transcripts as the source. First-round RT-PCR of the TCR CDR3 relied on the HTBI primer set. TCRdb re-analysed the multiplex PCR reads in MiXCR, keeping a single row per CDR3 protein. The repertoire holds around 340,000 distinct CDR3 sequences, with about 20% as singletons. Germline lookup yields CDR1 SGHNT and CDR2 YENEEA. The CDR3 extends over 13 amino acids. V shed 0 bases and J shed 10 bases, with 10 bases lying between them. V is TRBV11-3 and J is TRBJ2-1, with TRBD1 as a possible D gene (6 bases). The TCR was taken from a woman between 50 and 59 years old with Graves' hyperthyroidism. The specimen sequenced was blood. DNA for the CDR3: TGTGCCAGCAGCTTAGATCGTGACAGGGAGCAGTTCTTC. Its protein product is CASSLDRDREQFF.